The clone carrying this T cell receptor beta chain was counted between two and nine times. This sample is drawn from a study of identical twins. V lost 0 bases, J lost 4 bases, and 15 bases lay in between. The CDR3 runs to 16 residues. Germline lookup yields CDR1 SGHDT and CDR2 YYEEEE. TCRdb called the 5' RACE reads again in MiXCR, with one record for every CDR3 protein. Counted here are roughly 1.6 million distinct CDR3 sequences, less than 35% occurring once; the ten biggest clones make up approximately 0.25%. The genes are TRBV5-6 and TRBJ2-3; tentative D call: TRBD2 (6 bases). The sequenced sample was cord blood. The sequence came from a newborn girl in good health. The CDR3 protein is CASSLAGTRLADTQYF. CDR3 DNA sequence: TGTGCCAGCAGCTTGGCCGGGACTCGGCTTGCAGATACGCAGTATTTT.